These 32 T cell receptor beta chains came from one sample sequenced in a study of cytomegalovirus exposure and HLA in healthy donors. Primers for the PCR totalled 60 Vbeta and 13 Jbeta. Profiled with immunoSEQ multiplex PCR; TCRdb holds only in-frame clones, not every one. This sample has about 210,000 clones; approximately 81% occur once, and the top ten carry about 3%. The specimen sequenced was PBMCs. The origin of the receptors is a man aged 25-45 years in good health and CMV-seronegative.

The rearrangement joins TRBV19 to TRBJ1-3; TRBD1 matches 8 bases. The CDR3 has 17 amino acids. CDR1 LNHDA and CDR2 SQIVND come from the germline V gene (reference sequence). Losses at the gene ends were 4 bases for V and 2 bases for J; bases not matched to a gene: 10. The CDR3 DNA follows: TGTGCCAGTAGTACCTCCAGGGGGCTTACTACTGGAAACACCATATATTTT. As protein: CASSTSRGLTTGNTIYF. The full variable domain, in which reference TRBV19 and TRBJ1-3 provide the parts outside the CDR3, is DGGITQSPKYLFRKEGQNVTLSCEQNLNHDAMYWYRQDPGQGLRLIYYSQIVNDFQKGDIAEGYSVSREKKESFPLTVTSAQKNPTAFYLCASSTSRGLTTGNTIYFGEGSWLTVV.

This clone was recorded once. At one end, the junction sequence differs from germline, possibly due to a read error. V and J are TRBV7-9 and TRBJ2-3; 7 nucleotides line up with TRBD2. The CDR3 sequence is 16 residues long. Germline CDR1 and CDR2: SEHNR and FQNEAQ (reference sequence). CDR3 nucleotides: TGTTCCAGCAGCCATTTAAGCGGGGTATCTACAGATACGCAGTATTTT. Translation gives CSSSHLSGVSTDTQYF.

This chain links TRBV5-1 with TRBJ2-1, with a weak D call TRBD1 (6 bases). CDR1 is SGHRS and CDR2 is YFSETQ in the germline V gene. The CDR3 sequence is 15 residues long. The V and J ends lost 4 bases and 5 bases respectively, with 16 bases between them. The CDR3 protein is CASSITGPLHNEQFF. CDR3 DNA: TGCGCCAGCAGCATAACAGGGCCCCTCCACAATGAGCAGTTCTTC. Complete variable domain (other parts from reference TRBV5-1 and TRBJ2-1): KAGVTQTPRYLIKTRGQQVTLSCSPISGHRSVSWYQQTPGQGLQFLFEYFSETQRNKGNFPGRFSGRQFSNSRSEMNVSTLELGDSALYLCASSITGPLHNEQFFGPGTRLTVL.

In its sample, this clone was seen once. CDR3 bases: TGTGCCAGCAGCTTCGGAACAGGGGGCGCTCGGGGCTACACCTTC. Translation gives CASSFGTGGARGYTF. This sequence joins TRBV7-9 and TRBJ1-2; 9 nucleotides match TRBD1. V shed 3 bases, J shed 8 bases, and the junction held 10 bases outside the gene matches. This CDR3 has 15 residues. Germline CDR1 SEHNR, CDR2 FQNEAQ (reference sequence).

CDR3 sequence (DNA): TGTGCCAGCTCACCACCGGTCAGCCAAGAGACCCAGTACTTC. Translated: CASSPPVSQETQYF. J is TRBJ2-5 and V is TRBV18, with D uncertain. V gave up 0 bases and J gave up 1 base, with 6 bases separating them. Germline values: CDR1 KGHSH, CDR2 LQKENI. The CDR3 sequence is 14 residues long.

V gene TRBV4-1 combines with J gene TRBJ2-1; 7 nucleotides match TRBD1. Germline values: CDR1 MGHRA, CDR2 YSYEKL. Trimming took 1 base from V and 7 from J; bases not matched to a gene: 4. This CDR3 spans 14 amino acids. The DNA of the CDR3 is TGCGCCAGCAGCCAAGTTAGGGGGCTAAATGAGCAGTTCTTC. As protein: CASSQVRGLNEQFF.

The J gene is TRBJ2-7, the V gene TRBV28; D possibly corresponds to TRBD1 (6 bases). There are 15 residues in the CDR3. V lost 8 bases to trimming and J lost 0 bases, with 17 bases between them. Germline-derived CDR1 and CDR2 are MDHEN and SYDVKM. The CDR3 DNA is TGTGCCAGCCGGACTTGGACAGCCAGCTCCTACGAGCAGTACTTC. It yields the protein CASRTWTASSYEQYF.

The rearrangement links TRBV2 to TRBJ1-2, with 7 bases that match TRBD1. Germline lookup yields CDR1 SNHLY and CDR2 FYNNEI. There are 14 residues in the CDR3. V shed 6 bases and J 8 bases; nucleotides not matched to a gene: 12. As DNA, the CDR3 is TGTGCCAGCAGCGACCTCGACAGGGTGAGGGGCTACACCTTC. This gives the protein CASSDLDRVRGYTF.

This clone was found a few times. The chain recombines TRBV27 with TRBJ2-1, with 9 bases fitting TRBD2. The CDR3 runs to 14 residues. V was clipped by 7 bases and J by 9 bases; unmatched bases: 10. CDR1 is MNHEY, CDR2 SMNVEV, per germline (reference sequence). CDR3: CASKGGGVRGEQFF. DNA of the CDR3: TGTGCCAGCAAAGGCGGGGGGGTTCGGGGTGAGCAGTTCTTC.

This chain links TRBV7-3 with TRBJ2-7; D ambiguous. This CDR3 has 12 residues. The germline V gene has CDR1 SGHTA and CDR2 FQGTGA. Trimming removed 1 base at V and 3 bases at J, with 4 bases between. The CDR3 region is CASSLMYYEQYF. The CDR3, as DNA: TGTGCCAGCAGCTTAATGTACTACGAGCAGTACTTC.

CDR3 sequence (DNA): TGCAGCGTTGGTCAGGGGGAGACCCAGTACTTC. Translation: CSVGQGETQYF. The chain has TRBV29-1 and TRBJ2-5; D is possibly TRBD1 (6 bases). This CDR3 has 11 amino acids. Per germline, CDR1 SQVTM and CDR2 ANQGSEA. Trimming took off 4 bases at V and 5 bases at J, with 8 bases between the two ends.

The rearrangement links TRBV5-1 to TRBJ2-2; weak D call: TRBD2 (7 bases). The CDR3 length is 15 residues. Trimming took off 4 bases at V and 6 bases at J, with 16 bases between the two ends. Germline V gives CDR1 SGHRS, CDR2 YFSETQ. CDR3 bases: TGCGCCAGCAGCCCCGGGGGGCCCCTGGCCGGGGAGCTGTTTTTT. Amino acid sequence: CASSPGGPLAGELFF.

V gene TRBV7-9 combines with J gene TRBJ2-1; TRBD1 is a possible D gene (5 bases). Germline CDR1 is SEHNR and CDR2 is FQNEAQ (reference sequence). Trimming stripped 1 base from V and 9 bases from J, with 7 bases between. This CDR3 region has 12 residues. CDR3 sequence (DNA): TGTGCCAGCAGCTTAGAGGGGTTTGAGCAGTTCTTC. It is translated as CASSLEGFEQFF.

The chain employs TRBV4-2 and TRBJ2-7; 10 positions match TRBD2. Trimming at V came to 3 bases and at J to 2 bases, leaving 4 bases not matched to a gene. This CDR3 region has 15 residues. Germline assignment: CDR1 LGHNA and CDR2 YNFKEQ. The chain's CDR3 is CASSHPGLATYEQYF. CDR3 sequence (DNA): TGTGCCAGCAGCCACCCGGGACTAGCGACCTACGAGCAGTACTTC.

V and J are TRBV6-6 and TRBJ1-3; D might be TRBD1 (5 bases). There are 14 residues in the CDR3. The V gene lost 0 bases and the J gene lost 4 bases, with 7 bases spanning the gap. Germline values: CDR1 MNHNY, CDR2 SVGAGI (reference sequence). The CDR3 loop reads CASSYSGVGNTIYF. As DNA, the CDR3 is TGTGCCAGCAGTTACTCAGGGGTCGGAAACACCATATATTTT.

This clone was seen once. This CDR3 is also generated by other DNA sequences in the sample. The CDR3 sequence: CAVHPDTGADQPQHF. The CDR3 DNA follows: TGTGCCGTTCACCCGGACACGGGTGCGGATCAGCCCCAGCATTTT. The chain has TRBV25-1 and TRBJ1-5; D perhaps matches TRBD1 (5 bases). The V gene lost 11 bases and the J gene lost 5 bases, with 22 bases spanning the gap. This CDR3 has 15 residues. The V gene's germline CDR1 is MGHDK and CDR2 SYGVNS.

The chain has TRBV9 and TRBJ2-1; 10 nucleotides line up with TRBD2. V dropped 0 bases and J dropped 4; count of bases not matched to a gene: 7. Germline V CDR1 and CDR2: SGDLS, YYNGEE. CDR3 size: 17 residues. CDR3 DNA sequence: TGTGCCAGCAGCGTAGGGAGCGGGGGGGCCGTGTACAATGAGCAGTTCTTC. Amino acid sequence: CASSVGSGGAVYNEQFF.

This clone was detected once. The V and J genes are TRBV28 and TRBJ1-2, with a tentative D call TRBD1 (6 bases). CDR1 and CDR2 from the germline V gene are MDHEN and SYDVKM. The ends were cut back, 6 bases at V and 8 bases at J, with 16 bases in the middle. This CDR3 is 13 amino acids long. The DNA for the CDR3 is TGTGCCAGCAGCCTTGGACAGTCTAGAGGCTACACCTTC. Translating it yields CASSLGQSRGYTF.

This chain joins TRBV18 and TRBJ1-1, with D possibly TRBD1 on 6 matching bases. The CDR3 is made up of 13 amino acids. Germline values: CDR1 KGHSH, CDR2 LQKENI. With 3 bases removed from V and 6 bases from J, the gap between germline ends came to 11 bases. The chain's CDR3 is CASSPQGFSEAFF. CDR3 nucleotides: TGTGCCAGCTCACCGCAGGGGTTCTCTGAAGCTTTCTTT.

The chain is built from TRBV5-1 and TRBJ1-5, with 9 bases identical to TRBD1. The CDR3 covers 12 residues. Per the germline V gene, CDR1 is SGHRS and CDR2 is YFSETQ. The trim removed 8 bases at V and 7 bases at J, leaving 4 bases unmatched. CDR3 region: CASRQGEQPQHF. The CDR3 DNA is TGCGCCAGTAGACAGGGGGAGCAGCCCCAGCATTTT.

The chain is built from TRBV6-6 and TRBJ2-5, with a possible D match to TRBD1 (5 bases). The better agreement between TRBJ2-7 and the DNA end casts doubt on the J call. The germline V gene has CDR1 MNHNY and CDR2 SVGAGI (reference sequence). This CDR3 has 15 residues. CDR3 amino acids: CASSHLGHSSYEQYF. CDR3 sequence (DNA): TGTGCCAGCAGCCACCTCGGACACAGCTCCTACGAGCAGTACTTC.

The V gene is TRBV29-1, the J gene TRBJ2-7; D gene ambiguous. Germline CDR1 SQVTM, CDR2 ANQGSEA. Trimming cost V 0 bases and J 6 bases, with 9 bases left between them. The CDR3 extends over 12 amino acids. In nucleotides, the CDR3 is TGCAGCGTTGAAGAACCCGGTTTCGAGCAGTACTTC. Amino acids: CSVEEPGFEQYF.

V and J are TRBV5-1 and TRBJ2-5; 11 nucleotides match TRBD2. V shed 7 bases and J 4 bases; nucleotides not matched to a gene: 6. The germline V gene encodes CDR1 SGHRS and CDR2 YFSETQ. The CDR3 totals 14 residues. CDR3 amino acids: CASASGGPGETQYF. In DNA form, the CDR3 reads TGCGCCAGCGCTAGCGGGGGGCCGGGAGAGACCCAGTACTTC.

The DNA of the CDR3 is TGTGCCAGCAGCCTCCTGACAGGGGACGGTTTTTCCGGGGAGCTGTTTTTT. Its translation is CASSLLTGDGFSGELFF. This chain connects TRBV4-2 to TRBJ2-2; 8 nucleotides align to TRBD1. V was pared by 4 bases and J by 6 bases, with 13 bases of the junction left unmatched. CDR3 length: 17 residues. Germline-derived CDR1 and CDR2 are LGHNA and YNFKEQ.

Here the CDR3 DNA reads TGTGCCAGCAGCTTGTTAGGAGGGCGGGACGAGCAGTACTTC. The encoded protein is CASSLLGGRDEQYF. This chain connects TRBV7-2 to TRBJ2-7, with TRBD2 as a possible D gene (6 bases). CDR1 and CDR2 from the germline V gene are SGHTA and FQGNSA. V was pared by 3 bases and J by 5 bases, with 14 bases between. The CDR3 contains 14 residues.

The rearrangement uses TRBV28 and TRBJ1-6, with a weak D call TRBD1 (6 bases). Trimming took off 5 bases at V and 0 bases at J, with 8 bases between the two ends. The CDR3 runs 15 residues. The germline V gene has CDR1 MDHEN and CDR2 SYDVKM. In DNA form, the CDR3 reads TGTGCCAGCAGTCTACAGGGCTCCTATAATTCACCCCTCCACTTT. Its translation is CASSLQGSYNSPLHF.

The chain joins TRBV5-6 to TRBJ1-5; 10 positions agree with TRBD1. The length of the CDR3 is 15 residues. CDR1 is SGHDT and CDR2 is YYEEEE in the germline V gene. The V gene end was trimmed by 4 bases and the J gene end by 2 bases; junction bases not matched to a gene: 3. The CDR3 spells CASSPGTGGNQPQHF. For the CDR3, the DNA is TGTGCCAGCAGCCCCGGGACAGGGGGCAATCAGCCCCAGCATTTT.

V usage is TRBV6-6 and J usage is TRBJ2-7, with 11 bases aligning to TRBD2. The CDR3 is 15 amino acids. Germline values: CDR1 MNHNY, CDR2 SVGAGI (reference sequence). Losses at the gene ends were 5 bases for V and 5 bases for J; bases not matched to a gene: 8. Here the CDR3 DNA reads TGTGCCAGCAGTCGTACTAGCGGGGGATTCCACGAGCAGTACTTC. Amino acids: CASSRTSGGFHEQYF.

CDR3 in DNA: TGCGCCAGCAGCCAAGTCCCCGGACAGGGCTATGGCTACACCTTC. It translates to CASSQVPGQGYGYTF. The genes are TRBV4-1 and TRBJ1-2; 8 nucleotides agree with TRBD1. J gave up 4 bases and V 1 base, and 5 bases lay outside the gene matches. The CDR3 has 15 residues. The germline V gene has CDR1 MGHRA and CDR2 YSYEKL.

The CDR3 DNA sequence: TGTGCCAGCAGCTTAGGGGGACAGGGTGGGGAGCAGTACTTC. This codes for CASSLGGQGGEQYF. The chain employs TRBV7-9 and TRBJ2-7, with 9 bases matching TRBD1. The CDR3 totals 14 residues. Trimming removed 1 base from V and 7 bases from J; junction bases left unmatched: 5. Per the germline V gene, CDR1 is SEHNR and CDR2 is FQNEAQ (reference sequence).

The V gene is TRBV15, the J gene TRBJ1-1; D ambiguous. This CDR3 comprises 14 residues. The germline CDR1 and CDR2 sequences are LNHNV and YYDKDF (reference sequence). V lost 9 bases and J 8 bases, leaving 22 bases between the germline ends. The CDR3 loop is CATVLELDSSEAFF. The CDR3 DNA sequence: TGTGCCACGGTCCTGGAACTAGACTCCTCCGAAGCTTTCTTT.

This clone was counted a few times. The CDR3 region is CASSPWGGEGTGELFF. As DNA, the CDR3 is TGTGCCAGCAGTCCCTGGGGGGGGGAAGGGACCGGGGAGCTGTTTTTT. The V and J genes are TRBV28 and TRBJ2-2; the match to TRBD2 covers 7 bases. Germline V gene data show CDR1 as MDHEN and CDR2 as SYDVKM. Trimming cost V 5 bases and J 5 bases; bases outside gene matches: 11. CDR3 length: 16 residues.